This passage covers 28 T cell receptor beta chains from one sample sequenced in a study of blood T cell repertoires in COVID-19. Method: immunoSEQ multiplex PCR; TCRdb's copy keeps in-frame clones and lacks some. The table shows about 130,000 clones, with roughly 86% occurring only once. The sequenced material came from peripheral blood. These receptors came from a woman aged 65 to 85 with COVID-19, enrolled during active disease.

The V call is TRBV6-1, the J call TRBJ2-3, with D possibly TRBD2 on 6 matching bases. In germline, CDR1 is MNHNS, CDR2 SASEGT. The CDR3 totals 16 residues. V was shortened by 3 bases and J by 2 bases, with 15 bases between the two germline ends. CDR3 amino acids: CASSDLSGRNTDTQYF. The CDR3 region has the DNA TGTGCCAGCAGTGACCTTAGCGGCAGAAACACAGATACGCAGTATTTT.

This sequence joins TRBV6-5 and TRBJ2-1, with D perhaps TRBD2 (6 bases). The CDR3 sequence is 16 residues long. The germline gives CDR1 MNHEY, CDR2 SVGAGI. Trimming shortened V by 3 bases and J by 8 bases, and 20 bases separated the two germline ends. CDR3 in DNA: TGTGCCAGCAGTTATGCGGGGAGGAGGGCTCTCGATGAGCAGTTCTTC. Translating it yields CASSYAGRRALDEQFF.

The chain has TRBV2 and TRBJ1-1; a weak D match, TRBD1 (5 bases). The germline V gene has CDR1 SNHLY and CDR2 FYNNEI. This CDR3 is 15 amino acids long. Trimming took 0 bases from V and 6 from J, leaving 14 bases between them. The DNA for the CDR3 is TGTGCCAGCAGTGAAGCAACGGGGGAAGCACCTGAAGCTTTCTTT. This gives the protein CASSEATGEAPEAFF.

This clone was detected only once. The rearrangement links TRBV28 to TRBJ1-5; D gene ambiguous. The V gene's germline CDR1 is MDHEN and CDR2 SYDVKM. V was clipped by 6 bases and J by 3 bases, with 9 bases between them. The CDR3 is 13 amino acids. The CDR3 is CASREPFNQPQHF. The CDR3 DNA follows: TGTGCCAGCAGGGAGCCATTCAATCAGCCCCAGCATTTT.

V and J are TRBV2 and TRBJ1-4; possibly TRBD1 for D (6 bases). The V end was cut by 4 bases, the J end by 5 bases, with 11 bases between. The CDR3 contains 14 residues. Germline-derived CDR1 and CDR2 are SNHLY and FYNNEI. CDR3 DNA: TGTGCCAGCAGTGGAGGACAGAGCAATGAAAAACTGTTTTTT. Translated, it gives CASSGGQSNEKLFF.

This chain uses TRBV7-6 with TRBJ2-1; 10 bases agree with TRBD2. Germline CDR1 reads SGHVS; CDR2 reads FNYEAQ. The ends lost 0 bases at V and 4 bases at J; junction bases unmatched: 12. This CDR3 has 19 amino acids. The CDR3 spells CASSLAWSSGGPLYNEQFF. DNA of the CDR3: TGTGCCAGCAGCTTAGCGTGGTCTAGCGGGGGCCCCTTGTACAATGAGCAGTTCTTC.

The J gene is TRBJ1-5, the V gene TRBV6-1; no firm D call. Germline CDR1 reads MNHNS; CDR2 reads SASEGT. V lost 2 bases to trimming and J lost 4 bases, with 6 bases between them. The CDR3 spans 13 residues. As DNA, the CDR3 is TGTGCCAGCAGTGAAAGCGGGAATCAGCCCCAGCATTTT. Its protein product is CASSESGNQPQHF.

Only a few counts were recorded for this clone. The chain uses TRBV10-3 and TRBJ2-1; maybe TRBD1 (5 bases). Germline lookup yields CDR1 ENHRY and CDR2 SYGVKD. The germline V and J ends were trimmed by 3 bases and 5 bases, with 11 bases remaining between them. This CDR3 contains 14 residues. CDR3 in DNA: TGTGCCATCAGTGAACAGGACGGAAACAATGAGCAGTTCTTC. This sequence encodes CAISEQDGNNEQFF.

The rearrangement joins TRBV20-1 to TRBJ1-5; unclear D gene. There are 15 residues in the CDR3. The V end lost 3 bases, the J end lost 1 base, and 13 bases lay between the germline ends. CDR1 and CDR2 from the germline V gene are DFQATT and SNEGSKA (reference sequence). CDR3 DNA: TGCAGTGCTAGTTCGATGGCGGGGAGCAATCAGCCCCAGCATTTT. It encodes CSASSMAGSNQPQHF.

The chain is built from TRBV5-1 and TRBJ2-2; D is perhaps TRBD1 (5 bases). With 4 bases removed from V and 5 bases from J, the gap between germline ends came to 18 bases. There are 16 residues in the CDR3. Looked up from germline, CDR1 is SGHRS and CDR2 is YFSETQ. In DNA, the CDR3 is TGCGCCAGCAGCCTACGACAAGGGGCGGAAACCGGGGAGCTGTTTTTT. Amino acids: CASSLRQGAETGELFF.

V usage is TRBV28 and J usage is TRBJ1-2; D may be TRBD1 (5 bases). Trimming pared 2 bases from V and 4 bases from J, leaving 14 bases between. The CDR3 is 15 residues long. Germline V gene sequence: CDR1 MDHEN, CDR2 SYDVKM. The CDR3 loop is CASSLGATLGYGYTF. CDR3 in DNA: TGTGCCAGCAGTTTAGGGGCCACTCTCGGCTATGGCTACACCTTC.

The chain carries TRBV7-9 and TRBJ1-3, with D maybe TRBD1 (5 bases). The germline V gene has CDR1 SEHNR and CDR2 FQNEAQ (reference sequence). CDR3 length: 14 amino acids. Trimming cost V 5 bases and J 2 bases, with 10 bases left between them. This CDR3 reads CASSPGGAGNTIYF. Written as DNA, the CDR3 is TGTGCCAGCAGCCCCGGAGGGGCTGGAAACACCATATATTTT.

V is TRBV28 and J is TRBJ1-2, with 7 bases matching TRBD1. With V trimmed by 5 bases and J by 4 bases, 4 bases remained unmatched. The germline CDR1 and CDR2 sequences are MDHEN and SYDVKM. The CDR3 runs 13 residues. This CDR3 reads CASSPGQRYGYTF. In nucleotides, the CDR3 is TGTGCCAGCAGTCCGGGACAGCGCTATGGCTACACCTTC.

This rearrangement joins TRBV25-1 to TRBJ1-1, with D perhaps TRBD1 (5 bases). The ends were cut back, 1 base at V and 8 bases at J, with 8 bases in the middle. Looked up from germline, CDR1 is MGHDK and CDR2 is SYGVNS. The CDR3 spans 12 residues. In DNA form, the CDR3 reads TGTGCCAGCAGTGAATCACGGACAGAAGCTTTCTTT. It codes for CASSESRTEAFF.

The genes are TRBV6-2 or TRBV6-3 and TRBJ2-2; D is perhaps TRBD2 (6 bases). Trimming left V 5 bases short and J 2 bases short, with 12 bases between. Germline lookup yields CDR1 MNHEY and CDR2 SVGEGT. The CDR3 contains 15 residues. In DNA, the CDR3 is TGTGCCAGCAGTCCGGCGGGACTTAACACCGGGGAGCTGTTTTTT. It codes for CASSPAGLNTGELFF.

In DNA, the CDR3 is TGTGCCAGCAGCCAACTTACTAGCGGGGGGGCCTCCAATGAGCAGTTCTTC. This sequence encodes CASSQLTSGGASNEQFF. The rearrangement uses TRBV3-1 (or the pseudogene TRBV3-2) and TRBJ2-1; the match to TRBD2 covers 13 bases. Germline loops: CDR1 LGHDT, CDR2 YNNKEL (reference sequence). J was trimmed by 6 bases and V by 2 bases; bases with no gene match: 7. The CDR3 extends over 17 amino acids.

The J gene is TRBJ1-1, the V gene TRBV3-1 (or the pseudogene TRBV3-2), with 7 positions matching TRBD1. The CDR3 loop spans 15 amino acids. In germline, CDR1 is LGHDT, CDR2 YNNKEL (reference sequence). The V gene end was trimmed by 4 bases and the J gene end by 3 bases; junction bases not matched to a gene: 8. CDR3 sequence: CASSPYGTVDTEAFF. The CDR3 DNA sequence: TGTGCCAGCAGCCCATACGGGACAGTAGACACTGAAGCTTTCTTT.

The rearrangement links TRBV6-6 to TRBJ1-2, with 7 positions matching TRBD1. The CDR3 totals 13 residues. The V segment lost 11 bases and the J segment 7 bases; nucleotides outside the gene matches: 13. CDR1 MNHNY and CDR2 SVGAGI come from the germline V gene (reference sequence). CDR3 DNA sequence: TGTGCCGGGACCGTAGGGCAGGGGGGTGGCTACACCTTC. Residues: CAGTVGQGGGYTF.

J is TRBJ1-3 and V is TRBV28, with D unresolved. Looked up from germline, CDR1 is MDHEN and CDR2 is SYDVKM. V lost 5 bases, J lost 8 bases, and 10 bases lay in between. This CDR3 has 12 residues. CDR3 DNA sequence: TGTGCCAGCAGTGGAGACGGCTACACCATATATTTT. Its protein product is CASSGDGYTIYF. The full variable domain, rest sourced from reference TRBV28 and TRBJ1-3, is DVKVTQSSRYLVKRTGEKVFLECVQDMDHENMFWYRQDPGLGLRLIYFSYDVKMKEKGDIPEGYSVSREKKERFSLILESASTNQTSMYLCASSGDGYTIYFGEGSWLTVV.

With regard to this clone: One junction end does not reproduce the germline sequence, and a read error may be involved. The chain joins TRBV28 to TRBJ1-1; D possibly corresponds to TRBD1 (5 bases). Germline values: CDR1 MDHEN, CDR2 SYDVKM. The CDR3 covers 12 residues. CDR3 sequence: CASSPSDTRRAF. The CDR3 bases are TGTGCCAGCAGTCCATCGGACACCCGCCGGGCCTTT.

This clone has only a few counts. V is TRBV14 and J is TRBJ2-1, with 7 bases matching TRBD1. Unmatched junction bases numbered 17, after V lost 3 bases and J lost 6 bases. The CDR3 covers 18 residues. In germline, CDR1 is SGHDN, CDR2 FVKESK. Written as DNA, the CDR3 is TGTGCCAGCAGCCACCGAAGACCTGGGACAGATCTATCCAATGAGCAGTTCTTC. Translated: CASSHRRPGTDLSNEQFF.

The V and J genes are TRBV7-9 and TRBJ1-1, with TRBD1 matching 8 bases. The CDR3 is made up of 16 amino acids. After removal of 5 bases from V and 4 bases from J, the junction contained 12 bases not matched to a gene. Germline lookup yields CDR1 SEHNR and CDR2 FQNEAQ (reference sequence). DNA for the CDR3: TGTGCCAGCAGCCCCCCAGGGGGCCGGGGCAGCACTGAAGCTTTCTTT. It yields the protein CASSPPGGRGSTEAFF.

V usage is TRBV4-2 and J usage is TRBJ2-3, with D possibly being TRBD2 (5 bases). Germline V lookup: CDR1 LGHNA, CDR2 YNFKEQ. The CDR3 is made up of 16 amino acids. V lost 8 bases and J lost 0, with 18 bases in between. In DNA, the CDR3 is TGTGCCAGCGGTCCCTCAGCGGACGCTAGCACAGATACGCAGTATTTT. Its translation is CASGPSADASTDTQYF.

J is TRBJ1-2 and V is TRBV19; 8 positions agree with TRBD1. CDR1 is LNHDA, CDR2 SQIVND, per germline (reference sequence). V lost 5 bases and J lost 4; bases outside the gene matches: 6. The length of the CDR3 is 14 residues. The CDR3 region has the DNA TGTGCCAGTAGTGAGGCAGGGGGCGGCTATGGCTACACCTTC. This codes for CASSEAGGGYGYTF. Together with reference TRBV19 and TRBJ1-2, the CDR3 gives the full variable domain: DGGITQSPKYLFRKEGQNVTLSCEQNLNHDAMYWYRQDPGQGLRLIYYSQIVNDFQKGDIAEGYSVSREKKESFPLTVTSAQKNPTAFYLCASSEAGGGYGYTFGSGTRLTVV.

This sequence joins TRBV29-1 and TRBJ2-7, with TRBD2 matching over 7 bases. Germline V gene data show CDR1 as SQVTM and CDR2 as ANQGSEA. J gave up 5 bases and V 4 bases, and 11 bases lay outside the gene matches. This CDR3 has 14 residues. CDR3 amino acids: CSVVGGEVPNEQYF. In nucleotides, the CDR3 is TGCAGCGTTGTTGGGGGGGAGGTCCCCAACGAGCAGTACTTC.

The chain employs TRBV5-4 and TRBJ1-1; no firm D call. The length of the CDR3 is 15 residues. Between the trimmed V and J ends, which lost 1 base and 1 base, there was a span of 11 bases. Germline V gene lookup returns CDR1 SGHNT and CDR2 YYREEE (reference sequence). In nucleotides, the CDR3 is TGTGCCAGCAGCTTGTCGTCACCAGGGAACACTGAAGCTTTCTTT. It is translated as CASSLSSPGNTEAFF.

This clone was picked up a small number of times. The chain couples TRBV5-6 to TRBJ1-4, with 8 bases fitting TRBD1. After removal of 1 base from V and 8 bases from J, the junction contained 4 bases not matched to a gene. The CDR3 is made up of 14 amino acids. The V gene's germline CDR1 is SGHDT and CDR2 YYEEEE. CDR3 nucleotide sequence: TGTGCCAGCAGCTTGTCCTGGACAGGGGAAAAACTGTTTTTT. Translated: CASSLSWTGEKLFF. Complete variable domain (other parts from reference TRBV5-6 and TRBJ1-4): DAGVTQSPTHLIKTRGQQVTLRCSPKSGHDTVSWYQQALGQGPQFIFQYYEEEERQRGNFPDRFSGHQFPNYSSELNVNALLLGDSALYLCASSLSWTGEKLFFGSGTQLSVL.

J is TRBJ1-5 and V is TRBV3-1 (or the pseudogene TRBV3-2); possibly TRBD1 for D (5 bases). V lost 0 bases and J lost 6, with 15 bases in between. CDR1 and CDR2 (germline): LGHDT, YNNKEL (reference sequence). The CDR3 loop spans 16 amino acids. The CDR3: CASSQERARVVQPQHF. CDR3 bases: TGTGCCAGCAGCCAAGAACGTGCCAGGGTGGTTCAGCCCCAGCATTTT.